This T cell receptor beta chain stems from a study of cytomegalovirus exposure and HLA in healthy donors. General observations from the study: Segments of the TCR beta V type were, in most cases, productive about 90% or about 30% of the time in an earlier analysis. Later analysis identified a missense DCLRE1C variant that was linked to TCR beta V- and J-gene trimming.

Per germline, CDR1 SGHAT and CDR2 FQNNGV. The CDR3 length is 12 residues. Deletions cut 1 base from V and 11 bases from J, with 11 bases between. The PCR had 60 Vbeta and 13 Jbeta primers. Generated by immunoSEQ multiplex PCR, the TCRdb table keeps only in-frame clones and is missing some. The sample includes about 110,000 clones, about four fifths seen only once; the top ten take about 3.2%. Participants comprised healthy donors of bone marrow. Though probably carrying unrecorded immune exposures, donors were nominally healthy at sampling. Concerning this clone itself: Its matching antigen is unknown.

The chain combines TRBV11-2 with TRBJ2-5; no clear D gene. The specimen sequenced was PBMCs. This TCR derives from a woman in her sixties or seventies in good health and CMV-seropositive. This chain's CDR3 is CASSLAPPEQYF. CDR3 coding DNA: TGTGCCAGCAGCTTAGCCCCGCCGGAGCAGTACTTC.